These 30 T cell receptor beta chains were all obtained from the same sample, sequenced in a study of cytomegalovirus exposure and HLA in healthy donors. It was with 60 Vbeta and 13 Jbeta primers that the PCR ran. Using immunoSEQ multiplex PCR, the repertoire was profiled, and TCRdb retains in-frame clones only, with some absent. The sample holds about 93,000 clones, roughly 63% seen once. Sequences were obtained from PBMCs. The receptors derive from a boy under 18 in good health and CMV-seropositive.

The CDR3 sequence: CASRNDRGAYEQYF. In DNA form, the CDR3 reads TGTGCCAGCAGGAACGACAGGGGTGCCTACGAGCAGTACTTC. The chain is built from TRBV6-1 and TRBJ2-7, with 8 bases identical to TRBD1. This CDR3 is built from 14 residues. Germline CDR1 MNHNS, CDR2 SASEGT. The trim removed 6 bases at V and 2 bases at J, leaving 6 bases unmatched.

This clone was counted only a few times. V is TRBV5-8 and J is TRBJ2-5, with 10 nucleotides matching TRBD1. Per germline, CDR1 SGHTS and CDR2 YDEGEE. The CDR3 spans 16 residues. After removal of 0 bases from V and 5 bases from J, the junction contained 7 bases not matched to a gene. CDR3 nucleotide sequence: TGTGCCAGCAGCTTGGCCGGGACAGGGGTGGGGGAGACCCAGTACTTC. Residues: CASSLAGTGVGETQYF.

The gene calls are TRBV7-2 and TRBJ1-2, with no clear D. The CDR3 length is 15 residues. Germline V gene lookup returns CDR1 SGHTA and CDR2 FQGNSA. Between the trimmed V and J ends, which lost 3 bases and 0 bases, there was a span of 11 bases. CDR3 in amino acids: CASSLRPSPNYGYTF. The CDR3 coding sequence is TGTGCCAGCAGCTTGCGGCCTTCCCCTAACTATGGCTACACCTTC. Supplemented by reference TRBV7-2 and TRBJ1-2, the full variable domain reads GAGVSQSPSNKVTEKGKDVELRCDPISGHTALYWYRQSLGQGLEFLIYFQGNSAPDKSGLPSDRFSAERTGGSVSTLTIQRTQQEDSAVYLCASSLRPSPNYGYTFGSGTRLTVV.

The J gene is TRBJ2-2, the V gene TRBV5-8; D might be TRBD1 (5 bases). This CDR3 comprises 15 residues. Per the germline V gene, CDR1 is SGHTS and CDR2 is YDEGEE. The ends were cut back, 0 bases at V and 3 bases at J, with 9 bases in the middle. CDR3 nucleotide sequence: TGTGCCAGCAGCTTGGTTGGGGCCGACACCGGGGAGCTGTTTTTT. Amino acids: CASSLVGADTGELFF. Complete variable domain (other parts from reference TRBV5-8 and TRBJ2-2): EAGVTQSPTHLIKTRGQQATLRCSPISGHTSVYWYQQALGLGLQFLLWYDEGEERNRGNFPPRFSGRQFPNYSSELNVNALELEDSALYLCASSLVGADTGELFFGEGSRLTVL.

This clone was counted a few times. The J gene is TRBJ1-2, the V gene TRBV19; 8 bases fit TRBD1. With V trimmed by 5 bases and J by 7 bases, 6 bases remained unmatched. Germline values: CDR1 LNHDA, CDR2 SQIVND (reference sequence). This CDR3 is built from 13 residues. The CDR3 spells CASSPTGAAGYTF. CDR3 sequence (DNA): TGTGCCAGTAGTCCGACAGGGGCGGCTGGCTACACCTTC.

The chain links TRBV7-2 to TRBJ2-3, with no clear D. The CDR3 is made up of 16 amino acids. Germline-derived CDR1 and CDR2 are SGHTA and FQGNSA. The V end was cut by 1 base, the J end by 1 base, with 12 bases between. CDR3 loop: CASSLVAGDRTDTQYF. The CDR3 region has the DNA TGTGCCAGCAGCTTAGTCGCCGGAGATCGCACAGATACGCAGTATTTT.

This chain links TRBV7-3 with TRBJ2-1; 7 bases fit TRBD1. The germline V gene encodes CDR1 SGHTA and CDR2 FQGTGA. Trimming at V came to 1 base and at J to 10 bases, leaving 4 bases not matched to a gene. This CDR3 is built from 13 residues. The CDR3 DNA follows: TGTGCCAGCAGCTTAATGCAGGGGGTGGAGCAGTTCTTC. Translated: CASSLMQGVEQFF.

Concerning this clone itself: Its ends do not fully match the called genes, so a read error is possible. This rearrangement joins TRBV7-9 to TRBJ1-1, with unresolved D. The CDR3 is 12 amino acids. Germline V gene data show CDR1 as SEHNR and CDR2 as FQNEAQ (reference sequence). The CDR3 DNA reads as TGTTCCAGCAGCTTAGTGGAGACTGAAGCTTTCTTT. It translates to CSSSLVETEAFF.

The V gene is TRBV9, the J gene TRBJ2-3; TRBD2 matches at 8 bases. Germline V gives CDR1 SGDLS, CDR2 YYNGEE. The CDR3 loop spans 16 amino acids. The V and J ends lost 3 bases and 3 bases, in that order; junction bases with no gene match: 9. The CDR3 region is CASSDSGNAKTDTQYF. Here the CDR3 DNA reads TGTGCCAGCAGCGATAGCGGGAACGCCAAAACAGATACGCAGTATTTT.

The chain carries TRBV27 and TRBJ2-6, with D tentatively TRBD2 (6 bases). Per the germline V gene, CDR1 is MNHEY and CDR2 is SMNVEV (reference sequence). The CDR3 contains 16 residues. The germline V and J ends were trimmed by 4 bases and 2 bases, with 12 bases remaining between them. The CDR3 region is CASSSARGTGANVLTF. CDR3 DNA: TGTGCCAGCAGTTCCGCTCGGGGGACTGGGGCCAACGTCCTGACTTTC.

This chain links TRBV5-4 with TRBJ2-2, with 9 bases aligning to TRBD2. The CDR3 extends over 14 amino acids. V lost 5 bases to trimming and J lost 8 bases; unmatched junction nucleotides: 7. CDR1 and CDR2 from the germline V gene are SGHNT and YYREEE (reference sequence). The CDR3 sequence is CASRPGLASGELFF. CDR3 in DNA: TGTGCCAGCAGACCGGGACTAGCTTCGGGGGAGCTGTTTTTT.

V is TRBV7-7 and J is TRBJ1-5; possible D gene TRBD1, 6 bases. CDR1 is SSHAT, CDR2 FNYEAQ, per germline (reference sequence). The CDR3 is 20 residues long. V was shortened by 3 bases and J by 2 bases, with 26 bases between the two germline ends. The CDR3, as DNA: TGTGCCAGCAGCTTCCTCGGTAGCTCGACAGGCAGTTCACGCAATCAGCCCCAGCATTTT. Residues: CASSFLGSSTGSSRNQPQHF.

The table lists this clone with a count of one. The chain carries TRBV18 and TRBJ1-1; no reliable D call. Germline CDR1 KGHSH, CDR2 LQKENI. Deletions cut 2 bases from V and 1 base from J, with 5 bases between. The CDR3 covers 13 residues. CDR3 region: CASSPAENTEAFF. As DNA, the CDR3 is TGTGCCAGCTCACCAGCAGAGAACACTGAAGCTTTCTTT.

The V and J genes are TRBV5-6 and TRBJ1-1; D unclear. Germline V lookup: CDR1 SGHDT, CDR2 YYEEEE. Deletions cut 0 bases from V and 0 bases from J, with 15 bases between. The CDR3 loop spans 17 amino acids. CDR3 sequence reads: CASSLGVPGRVNTEAFF. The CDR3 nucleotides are TGTGCCAGCAGCTTGGGAGTTCCTGGGCGCGTGAACACTGAAGCTTTCTTT.

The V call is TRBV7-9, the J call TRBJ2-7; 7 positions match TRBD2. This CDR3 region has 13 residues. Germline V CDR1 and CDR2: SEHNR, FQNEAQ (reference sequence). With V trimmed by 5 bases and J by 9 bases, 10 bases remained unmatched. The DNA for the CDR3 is TGTGCCAGCAGCATAACAGCCGGGGAGGGGCAGTACTTC. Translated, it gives CASSITAGEGQYF. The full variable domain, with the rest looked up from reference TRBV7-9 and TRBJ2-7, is DTGVSQNPRHKITKRGQNVTFRCDPISEHNRLYWYRQTLGQGPEFLTYFQNEAQLEKSRLLSDRFSAERPKGSFSTLEIQRTEQGDSAMYLCASSITAGEGQYFGPGTRLTVT.

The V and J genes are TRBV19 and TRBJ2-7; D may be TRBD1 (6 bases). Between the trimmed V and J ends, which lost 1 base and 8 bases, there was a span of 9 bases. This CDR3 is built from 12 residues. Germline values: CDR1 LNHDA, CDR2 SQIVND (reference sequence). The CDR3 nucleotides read TGTGCCAGTAGTATAGGACAGGCCAAGCAGTACTTC. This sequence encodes CASSIGQAKQYF.

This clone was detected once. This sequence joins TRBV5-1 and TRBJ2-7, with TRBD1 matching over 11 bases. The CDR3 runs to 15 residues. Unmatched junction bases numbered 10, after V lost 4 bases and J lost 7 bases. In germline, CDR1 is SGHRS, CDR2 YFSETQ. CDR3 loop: CASSIAGTGGREQYF. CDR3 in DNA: TGCGCCAGCAGCATCGCAGGGACAGGGGGTCGGGAGCAGTACTTC.

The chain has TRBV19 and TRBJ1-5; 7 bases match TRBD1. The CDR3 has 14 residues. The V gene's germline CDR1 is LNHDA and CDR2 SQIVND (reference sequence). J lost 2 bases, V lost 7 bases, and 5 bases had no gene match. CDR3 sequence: CASKDRVGNQPQHF. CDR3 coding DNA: TGTGCCAGTAAAGACAGGGTCGGCAATCAGCCCCAGCATTTT.

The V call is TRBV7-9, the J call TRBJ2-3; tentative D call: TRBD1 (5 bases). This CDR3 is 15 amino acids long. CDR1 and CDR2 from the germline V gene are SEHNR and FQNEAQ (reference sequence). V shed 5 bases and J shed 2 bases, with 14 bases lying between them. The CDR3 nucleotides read TGTGCCAGCAGCAAAGGGCCAGGGATCACAGATACGCAGTATTTT. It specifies CASSKGPGITDTQYF.

The CDR3 here is CASSGDRDRVEAFF. The DNA of the CDR3 is TGTGCCAGCAGTGGAGACCGGGACAGGGTTGAAGCTTTCTTT. The rearrangement joins TRBV25-1 to TRBJ1-1; 9 bases are shared with TRBD1. The V and J ends lost 4 bases and 7 bases, in that order; junction bases with no gene match: 7. The CDR3 runs 14 residues. The germline CDR1 and CDR2 sequences are MGHDK and SYGVNS. The complete variable domain, with remaining parts taken from reference TRBV25-1 and TRBJ1-1, reads EADIYQTPRYLVIGTGKKITLECSQTMGHDKMYWYQQDPGMELHLIHYSYGVNSTEKGDLSSESTVSRIRTEHFPLTLESARPSHTSQYLCASSGDRDRVEAFFGQGTRLTVV.

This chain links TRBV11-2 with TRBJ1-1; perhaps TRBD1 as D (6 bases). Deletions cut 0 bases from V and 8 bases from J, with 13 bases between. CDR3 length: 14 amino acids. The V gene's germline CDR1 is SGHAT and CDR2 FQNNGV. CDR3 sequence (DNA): TGTGCCAGCAGCTTAGATCCTTGGGGGGGCGAAGCTTTCTTT. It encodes CASSLDPWGGEAFF.

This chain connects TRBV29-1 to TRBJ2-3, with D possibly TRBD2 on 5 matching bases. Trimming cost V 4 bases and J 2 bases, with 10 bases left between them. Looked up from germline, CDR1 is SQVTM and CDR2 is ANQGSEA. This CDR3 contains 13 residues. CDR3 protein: CSVGVGDTDTQYF. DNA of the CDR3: TGCAGCGTTGGGGTCGGGGACACAGATACGCAGTATTTT.

CDR3 in amino acids: CASSLGGSGQETQYF. The CDR3 DNA reads as TGTGCCAGCAGCTTAGGAGGGTCGGGACAAGAGACCCAGTACTTC. J is TRBJ2-5 and V is TRBV7-7; D possibly corresponds to TRBD2 (5 bases). The CDR3 extends over 15 amino acids. Looked up from germline, CDR1 is SSHAT and CDR2 is FNYEAQ (reference sequence). Trimming stripped 1 base from V and 2 bases from J, with 11 bases between.

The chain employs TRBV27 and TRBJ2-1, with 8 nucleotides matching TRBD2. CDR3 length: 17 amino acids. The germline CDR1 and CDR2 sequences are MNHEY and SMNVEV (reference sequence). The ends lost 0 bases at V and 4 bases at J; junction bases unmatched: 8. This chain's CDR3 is CASSLSQVAGFYNEQFF. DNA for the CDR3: TGTGCCAGCAGTTTATCTCAGGTAGCGGGGTTTTACAATGAGCAGTTCTTC.

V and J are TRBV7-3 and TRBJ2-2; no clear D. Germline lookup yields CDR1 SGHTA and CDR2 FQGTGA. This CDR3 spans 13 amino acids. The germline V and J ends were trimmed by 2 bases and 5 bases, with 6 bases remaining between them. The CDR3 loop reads CASSLYLTGELFF. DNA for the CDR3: TGTGCCAGCAGCTTATATCTAACCGGGGAGCTGTTTTTT.

The CDR3 loop is CASSQDGVAYNEQFF. In DNA form, the CDR3 reads TGCGCCAGCAGCCAAGACGGGGTAGCGTACAATGAGCAGTTCTTC. This chain uses TRBV4-3 with TRBJ2-1; perhaps TRBD2 as D (5 bases). The CDR3 runs 15 residues. V lost 0 bases and J 4 bases, leaving 10 bases between the germline ends. Germline V gene lookup returns CDR1 LGHNA and CDR2 YSLEER.

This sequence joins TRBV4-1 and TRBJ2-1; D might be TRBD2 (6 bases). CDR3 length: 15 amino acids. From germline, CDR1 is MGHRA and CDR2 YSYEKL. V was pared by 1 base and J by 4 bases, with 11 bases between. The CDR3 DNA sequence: TGCGCCAGCAGCCAAGGGGGTAGCGGTTACAATGAGCAGTTCTTC. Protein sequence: CASSQGGSGYNEQFF.

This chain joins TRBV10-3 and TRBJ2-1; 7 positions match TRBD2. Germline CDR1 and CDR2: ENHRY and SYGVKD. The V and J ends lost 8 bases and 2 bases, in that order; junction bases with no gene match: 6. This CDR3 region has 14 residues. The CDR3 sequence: CAIGRVITYNEQFF. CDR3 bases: TGTGCCATCGGGAGGGTAATCACCTACAATGAGCAGTTCTTC.

CDR3 residues: CAWADRGRYTEAFF. In nucleotides, the CDR3 is TGTGCCTGGGCCGACAGGGGAAGGTATACTGAAGCTTTCTTT. V is TRBV30 and J is TRBJ1-1; 8 bases line up with TRBD1. V lost 5 bases and J lost 5; bases outside the gene matches: 10. The germline gives CDR1 GTSNPN, CDR2 SVGIG (reference sequence). The CDR3 has 14 residues.

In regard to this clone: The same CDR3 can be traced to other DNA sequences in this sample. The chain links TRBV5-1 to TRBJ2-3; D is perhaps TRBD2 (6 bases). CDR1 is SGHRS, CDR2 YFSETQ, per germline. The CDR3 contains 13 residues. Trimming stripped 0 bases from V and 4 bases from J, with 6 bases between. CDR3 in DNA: TGCGCCAGCAGCTTGGCGGGGGCAGATACGCAGTATTTT. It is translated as CASSLAGADTQYF.